This T cell receptor beta chain was retrieved from a study of blood T cell repertoires in COVID-19 (dated by TCRdb to about 2020). Study-wide context: The collaborator samples originated in the United States, Italy and Spain and spanned the acute and convalescent phases of COVID-19. Where available, HLA class I and class II types were taken from metadata supplied by the sample provider and were not determined by assay-based typing. The material from the prospective study consisted of cDNA or gDNA derived from T cells, B-cell-depleted T cells, or PBMCs. A freely available public database, intended as a resource for researchers studying the immune response to SARS-CoV-2, is where the repertoires were released. Samples were obtained from the ongoing ImmuneRACE study (first 160 participants) and from 1,254 subjects provided by 6 global collaborators. The sample metadata nearly always contained a de-identified subject ID, COVID-19 status, age in years and sex. The dataset comprised deeply sampled blood TCRbeta repertoires from subjects exposed to, actively infected with, or recovered from COVID-19. Results and caveats for the whole study, not just this receptor: The quantity of clinical and demographic metadata differed by source and by participant and was supplied without curation.

The trim is 1 base for V and 7 bases for J, with a gap of 13 bases between the germline ends. The CDR3 numbers 14 residues from cysteine through phenylalanine. The DNA shown is the 42-base CDR3, in frame from base 1. CDR1 and CDR2 are drawn from the germline V gene (reference sequence): LNHNV, YYDKDF. Whole blood was collected in K2EDTA tubes by collaborating institutions according to the institutions' own protocols. For TCRbeta analysis, collaborator samples were shipped as frozen whole blood, as isolated PBMCs, or as DNA extracted from either sample type. TCRbeta CDR3 regions were amplified from genomic DNA using the immunoSEQ Assay, a bias-controlled multiplex PCR. The original methods were these. The number of nucleated cells in each sample was estimated from the amplification of reference gene primers within the assay. To quantify the absolute abundance of each unique TCRbeta CDR3 rearrangement, sequence reads were collapsed and filtered. Productive Simpson clonality was computed per sample as the square root of Simpson's diversity index over productive rearrangements. What TCRdb holds here is the immuneACCESS table cut down to in-frame rearrangements. Part of the clones is not present; checked against another copy, under half of the missing clones reflect an unresolved V gene, and the others are unexplained. V and J calls plus clone size are reproduced from that table; the DNA served to infer D and trimming. Within this sample are 200,000 to 250,000 clones, with roughly 86% of them counted one time only. The top ten clones comprise about 7.6% of the sample.

About this clone itself: Its antigen is unknown. No much larger clone exists at a distance of one base, and base qualities are not known.

Sequenced sample: peripheral blood. Rearrangement joined TRBV15 to TRBJ1-2, with TRBD1 as a weak D call on 6 bases. This receptor was obtained from a woman in her 70s with active or convalescent COVID-19. CDR3 protein: CATSRGGQGSGYTF. The DNA sequence is given as TGTGCCACCAGCAGAGGGGGGCAGGGTTCTGGCTACACCTTC.